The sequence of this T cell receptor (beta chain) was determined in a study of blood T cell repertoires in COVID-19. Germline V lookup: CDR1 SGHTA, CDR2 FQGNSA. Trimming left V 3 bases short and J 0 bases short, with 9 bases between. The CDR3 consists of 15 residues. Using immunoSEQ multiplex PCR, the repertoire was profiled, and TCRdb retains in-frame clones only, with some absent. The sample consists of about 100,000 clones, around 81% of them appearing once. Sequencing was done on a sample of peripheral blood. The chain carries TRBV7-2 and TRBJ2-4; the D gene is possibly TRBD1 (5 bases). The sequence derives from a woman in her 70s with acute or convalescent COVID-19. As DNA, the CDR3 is TGTGCCAGCAGCTTTAGGACACCAGCCAAAAACATTCAGTACTTC. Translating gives CASSFRTPAKNIQYF.